Below, one T cell receptor beta chain is given with its context. The sample originates from a study of shared clonotypes between healthy human individuals. The protocol was immunoSEQ multiplex PCR, while the TCRdb copy is restricted to in-frame clones and leaves out a portion. Found here are millions of clones, over 85% of them singletons; the top ten hold 0.13% to 0.15%. This sequence was found in a man aged 18 to 30 in good health. The sample comprised naive CD4+ T cells sorted from blood. The subset is: CD45RA+ positively selected.

The CDR3 nucleotides are TGTGCCAGCTCACCACCGGGAGGCTACACCTTC. Translation gives CASSPPGGYTF. The chain recombines TRBV18 with TRBJ1-2, with D uncertain. CDR1 and CDR2 (germline): KGHSH, LQKENI. There are 11 residues in the CDR3. The germline V and J ends were trimmed by 0 bases and 8 bases, with 4 bases remaining between them.